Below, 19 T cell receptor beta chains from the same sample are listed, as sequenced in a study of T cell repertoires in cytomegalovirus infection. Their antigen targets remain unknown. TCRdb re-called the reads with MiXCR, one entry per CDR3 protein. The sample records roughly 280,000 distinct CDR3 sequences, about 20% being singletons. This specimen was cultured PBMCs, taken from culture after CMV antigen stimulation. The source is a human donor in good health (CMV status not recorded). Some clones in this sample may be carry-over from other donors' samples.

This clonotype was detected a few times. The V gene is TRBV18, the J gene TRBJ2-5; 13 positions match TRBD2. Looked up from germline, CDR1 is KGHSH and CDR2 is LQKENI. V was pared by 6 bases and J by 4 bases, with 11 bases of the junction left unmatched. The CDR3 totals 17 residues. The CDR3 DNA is TGTGCCAGCTCGCGGGCCGGACTAGCGGGAGAGGGAGAGACCCAGTACTTC. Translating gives CASSRAGLAGEGETQYF. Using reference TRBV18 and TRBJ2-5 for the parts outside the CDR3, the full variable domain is NAGVMQNPRHLVRRRGQEARLRCSPMKGHSHVYWYRQLPEEGLKFMVYLQKENIIDESGMPKERFSAEFPKEGPSILRIQQVVRGDSAAYFCASSRAGLAGEGETQYFGPGTRLLVL.

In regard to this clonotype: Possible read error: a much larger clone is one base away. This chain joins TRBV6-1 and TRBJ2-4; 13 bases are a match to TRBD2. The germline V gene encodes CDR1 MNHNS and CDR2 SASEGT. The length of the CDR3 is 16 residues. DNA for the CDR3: TGTGCCACCAGTTCGACCACTAGCGGGAGGGGGAACATTCAGTACTTC. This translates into CATSSTTSGRGNIQYF.

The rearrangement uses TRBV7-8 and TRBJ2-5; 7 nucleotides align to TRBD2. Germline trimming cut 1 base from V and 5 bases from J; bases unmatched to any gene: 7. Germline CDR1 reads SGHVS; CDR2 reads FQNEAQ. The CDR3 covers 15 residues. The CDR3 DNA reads TGTGCCAGCAGCTTAGGCGGGGGAGAGTCTGAGACCCAGTACTTC. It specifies CASSLGGGESETQYF.

The chain's CDR3 is CASSLSRLSNQPQHF. The CDR3 nucleotides read TGTGCCAGCAGCTTGTCCAGGTTAAGCAATCAGCCCCAGCATTTT. The chain recombines TRBV7-2 with TRBJ1-5; unclear D gene. Germline V gene data show CDR1 as SGHTA and CDR2 as FQGNSA. Trimming shortened V by 3 bases and J by 1 base, and 10 bases separated the two germline ends. The CDR3 sequence is 15 residues long.

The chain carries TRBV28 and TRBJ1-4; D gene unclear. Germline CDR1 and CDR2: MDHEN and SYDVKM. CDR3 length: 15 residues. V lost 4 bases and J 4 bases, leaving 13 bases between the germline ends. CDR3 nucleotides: TGTGCCAGCAGTTCCCCGGGGAAGTTTAATGAAAAACTGTTTTTT. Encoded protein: CASSSPGKFNEKLFF.

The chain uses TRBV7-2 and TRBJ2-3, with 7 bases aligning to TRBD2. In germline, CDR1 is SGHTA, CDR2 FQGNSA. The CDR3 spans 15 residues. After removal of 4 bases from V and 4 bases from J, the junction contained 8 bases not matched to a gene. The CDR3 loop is CASSSRGRWSDTQYF. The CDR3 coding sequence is TGTGCCAGCAGCTCCCGCGGGAGATGGTCAGATACGCAGTATTTT.

The CDR3 nucleotides read TGCGCCAGCAGCCAAGTAGTAAGTCTAGCGTTGTACGAGCAGTACTTC. It encodes CASSQVVSLALYEQYF. The rearrangement uses TRBV4-1 and TRBJ2-7; maybe TRBD2 (6 bases). The CDR3 consists of 16 residues. V was trimmed by 1 base and J by 4 bases, leaving 17 bases between them. Germline assignment: CDR1 MGHRA and CDR2 YSYEKL.

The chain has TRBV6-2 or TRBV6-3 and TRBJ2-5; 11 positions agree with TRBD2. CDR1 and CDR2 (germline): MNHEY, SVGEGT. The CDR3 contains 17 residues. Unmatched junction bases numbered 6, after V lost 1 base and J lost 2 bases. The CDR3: CASSYLPGTSGQETQYF. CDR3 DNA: TGTGCCAGCAGTTACTTGCCCGGGACTAGCGGACAAGAGACCCAGTACTTC.

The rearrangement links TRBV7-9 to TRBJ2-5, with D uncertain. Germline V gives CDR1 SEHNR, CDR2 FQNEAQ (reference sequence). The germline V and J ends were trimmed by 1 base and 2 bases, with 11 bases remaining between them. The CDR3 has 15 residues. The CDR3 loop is CASSLGPSVQETQYF. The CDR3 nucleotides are TGTGCCAGCAGCTTAGGGCCCTCAGTTCAAGAGACCCAGTACTTC.

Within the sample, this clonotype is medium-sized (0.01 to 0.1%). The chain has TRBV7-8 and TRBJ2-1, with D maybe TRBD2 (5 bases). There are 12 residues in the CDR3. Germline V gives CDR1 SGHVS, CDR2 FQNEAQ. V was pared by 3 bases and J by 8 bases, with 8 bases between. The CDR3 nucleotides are TGTGCCAGCAGCTTGGACTCCCATGAGCAGTTCTTC. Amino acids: CASSLDSHEQFF.

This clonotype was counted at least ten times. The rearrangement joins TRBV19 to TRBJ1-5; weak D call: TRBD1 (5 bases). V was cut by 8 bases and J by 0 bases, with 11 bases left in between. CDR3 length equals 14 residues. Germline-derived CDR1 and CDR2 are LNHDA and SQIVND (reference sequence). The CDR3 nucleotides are TGTGCCAGTTGTGGAACAGGTAGCAATCAGCCCCAGCATTTT. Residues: CASCGTGSNQPQHF.

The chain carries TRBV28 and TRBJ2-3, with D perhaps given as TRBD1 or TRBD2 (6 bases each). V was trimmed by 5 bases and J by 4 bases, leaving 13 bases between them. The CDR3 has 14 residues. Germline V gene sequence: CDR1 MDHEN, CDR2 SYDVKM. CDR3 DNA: TGTGCCAGCAGTATAGGGGGGCTGTCAGATACGCAGTATTTT. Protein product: CASSIGGLSDTQYF.

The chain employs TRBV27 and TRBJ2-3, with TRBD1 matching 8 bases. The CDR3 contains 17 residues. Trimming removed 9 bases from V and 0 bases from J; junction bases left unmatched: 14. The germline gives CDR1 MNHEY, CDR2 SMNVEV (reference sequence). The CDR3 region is CARPPSGTGYSTDTQYF. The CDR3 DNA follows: TGTGCCAGGCCACCCTCCGGGACAGGTTATAGCACAGATACGCAGTATTTT.

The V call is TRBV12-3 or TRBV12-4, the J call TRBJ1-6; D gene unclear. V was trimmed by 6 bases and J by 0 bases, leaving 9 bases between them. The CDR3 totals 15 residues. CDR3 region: CASSRRSSYNSPLHF. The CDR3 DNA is TGTGCCAGCAGCCGACGGAGCTCCTATAATTCACCCCTCCACTTT.

This chain's CDR3 is CSALTGGGNSPLHF. CDR3 nucleotides: TGCAGTGCTTTAACAGGGGGCGGTAATTCACCCCTCCACTTT. The chain uses TRBV20-1 and TRBJ1-6; the match to TRBD1 covers 9 bases. This CDR3 has 14 residues. Germline-derived CDR1 and CDR2 are DFQATT and SNEGSKA (reference sequence). With V trimmed by 5 bases and J by 6 bases, 5 bases remained unmatched.

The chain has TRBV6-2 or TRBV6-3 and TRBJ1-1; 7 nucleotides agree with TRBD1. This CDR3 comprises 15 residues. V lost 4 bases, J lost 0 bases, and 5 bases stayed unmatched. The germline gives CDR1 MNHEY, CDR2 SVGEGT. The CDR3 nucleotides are TGTGCCAGCAGTTTGGACAGGCACATGAACACTGAAGCTTTCTTT. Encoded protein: CASSLDRHMNTEAFF.

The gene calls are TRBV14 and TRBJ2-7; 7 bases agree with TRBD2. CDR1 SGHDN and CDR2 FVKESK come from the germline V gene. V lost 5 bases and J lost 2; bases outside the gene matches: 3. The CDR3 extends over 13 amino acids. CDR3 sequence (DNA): TGTGCCAGCAGCGTGGCGGGGGCCTACGAGCAGTACGTC. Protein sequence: CASSVAGAYEQYV.

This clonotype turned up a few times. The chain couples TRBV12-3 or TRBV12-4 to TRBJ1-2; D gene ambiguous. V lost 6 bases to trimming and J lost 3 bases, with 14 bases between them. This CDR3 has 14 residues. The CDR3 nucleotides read TGTGCCAGCAGCCCAGGCGTCCGGGACTATGGCTACACCTTC. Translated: CASSPGVRDYGYTF.

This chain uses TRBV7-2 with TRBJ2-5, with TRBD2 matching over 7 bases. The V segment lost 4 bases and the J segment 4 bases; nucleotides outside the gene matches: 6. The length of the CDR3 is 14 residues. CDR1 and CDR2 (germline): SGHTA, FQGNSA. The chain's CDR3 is CASSSPTSRETQYF. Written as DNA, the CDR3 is TGTGCCAGCAGCTCGCCGACTAGCCGAGAGACCCAGTACTTC.